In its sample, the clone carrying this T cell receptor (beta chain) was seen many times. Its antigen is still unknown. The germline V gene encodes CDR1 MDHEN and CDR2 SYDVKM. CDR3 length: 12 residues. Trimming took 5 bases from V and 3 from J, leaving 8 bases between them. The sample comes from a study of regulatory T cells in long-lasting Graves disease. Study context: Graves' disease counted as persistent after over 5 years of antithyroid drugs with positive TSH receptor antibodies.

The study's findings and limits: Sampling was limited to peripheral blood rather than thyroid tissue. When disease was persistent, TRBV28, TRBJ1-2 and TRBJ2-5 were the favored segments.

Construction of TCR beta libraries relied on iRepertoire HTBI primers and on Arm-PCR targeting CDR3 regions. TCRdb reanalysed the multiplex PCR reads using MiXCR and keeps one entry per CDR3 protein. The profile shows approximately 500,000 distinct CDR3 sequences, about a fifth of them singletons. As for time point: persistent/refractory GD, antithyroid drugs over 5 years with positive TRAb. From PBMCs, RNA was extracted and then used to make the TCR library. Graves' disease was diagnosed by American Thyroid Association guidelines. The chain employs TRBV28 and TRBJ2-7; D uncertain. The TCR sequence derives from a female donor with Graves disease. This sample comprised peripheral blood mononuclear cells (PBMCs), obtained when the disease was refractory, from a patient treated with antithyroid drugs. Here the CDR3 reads CASSGLGYEQYF. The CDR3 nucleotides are TGTGCCAGCAGTGGGTTAGGCTACGAGCAGTACTTC.